This T cell receptor beta chain was found in a study of breast tumors, draining lymph nodes, adjacent tissues. TCRdb used MiXCR to reprocess the multiplex PCR reads, holding one entry per CDR3 protein. The data contain about 130,000 distinct CDR3 sequences, around 21% of them seen just once; the ten biggest clones take up roughly 2.2%. The lymph nodes were axillary draining lymph nodes from breast cancer patients. Study outcomes and limitations: Tumor and nontumor repertoires were significantly more similar in luminal-like than in basal-like breast cancer. Tumor repertoires ranked between lymph nodes and nontumor tissue in diversity, with V and J gene preferences. Data only fit, rather than demonstrated, lymph node origin of most tumor T cells. Data fit most tumor T cells coming from lymph node, expanding in tumor.

Ten or more counts support this clonotype. Its antigen is as yet unknown. The CDR3 loop spans 15 amino acids. CDR1 is MNHEY and CDR2 is SVGAGI in the germline V gene. Trimming took off 4 bases at V and 0 bases at J, with 10 bases between the two ends. The genes are TRBV6-5 and TRBJ2-1; D ambiguous. This receptor was obtained from a female donor with breast cancer. Some clones in this sample may be carry-over from other donors' samples. Sequenced sample: axillary lymph node tissue. CDR3 region: CASSSDWSSYNEQFF. The CDR3 DNA reads as TGTGCCAGCAGTTCAGACTGGAGCTCCTACAATGAGCAGTTCTTC.